This TCR beta chain is from a study of T-cell memory formation after mild COVID-19. About this clonotype itself: Antigen unknown.

Researchers used 5'RACE with constant-segment primers to make TCR alpha and TCR beta cDNA libraries that carry sample barcodes and UMIs. TCRdb reprocessed the 5' RACE reads with MiXCR, giving one entry per CDR3 protein. The sample records 250,000 to 350,000 distinct CDR3 sequences, 15% to 20% being singletons. V shed 3 bases and J shed 5 bases, with 14 bases lying between them. The CDR3 spans 15 residues. In germline, CDR1 is KGHDR, CDR2 SFDVKD. Study outcomes and limitations: The pre-infection memory compartment contained some responding clones, suggesting cross-reactive memory joined.

This clonotype was obtained from a man aged 18 to 30 who had mild COVID-19 (a few samples of this study predate the infection). Cell type and time point are not known. This rearrangement joins TRBV24-1 to TRBJ2-3, with D maybe TRBD2 (5 bases). Material: PBMCs or a T cell subset sorted from them (not recorded which). CDR3 protein: CATSDALGREDTQYF. In nucleotides, the CDR3 is TGTGCCACCAGTGATGCCCTTGGACGGGAAGATACGCAGTATTTT.